The T cell receptor beta chain described here comes from a study of blood T cell repertoires in COVID-19. Study context: T cells, B-cell-depleted T cells, or PBMCs provided the cDNA or gDNA that served as material.

CDR1 is SGHRS, CDR2 YFSETQ, per germline. The V gene lost 0 bases and the J gene lost 0 bases, with 8 bases spanning the gap. The CDR3 sequence is 15 residues long. In the original analysis: From reference gene primer amplification, estimates of nucleated cell counts were derived. TCRdb's copy holds only in-frame clones and misses some; the assay was immunoSEQ multiplex PCR. V, J and clone size reflect that table, while D and trimming were determined from the DNA. The table lists about 220,000 clones, 80% to 85% of them singletons. The TCR sequence derives from a human donor in a cohort sampled during active COVID-19. The sample comprised peripheral blood. The chain is built from TRBV5-1 and TRBJ2-3; D is ambiguous. The CDR3 reads CASSLGRPSTDTQYF. The DNA for the CDR3 is TGCGCCAGCAGCTTGGGGCGGCCTAGCACAGATACGCAGTATTTT.